This TCR beta chain is from a study of brain T cells in children with intractable seizures. Study-wide results and limits: Absence of clones before surgery may stem from lower sequencing depth. HCMV serostatus was not known, and viral specificity came from CDR3 similarity only.

The time point denotes: blood from clinic visit 5 months post-surgery; TSC patient then seizure free. Only cases whose brain tissue showed the highest T cell transcript signatures were sequenced. Patients received at least one anti-epileptic drug before surgery. In germline, CDR1 is ENHRY, CDR2 SYGVKD. The CDR3 is 13 residues long. Trimming took 3 bases from V and 2 from J, leaving 7 bases between them. On this clone: Antigen specificity is unknown.

Using immunoSEQ multiplex PCR, the repertoire was profiled, and TCRdb retains in-frame clones only, with some absent. The profile shows hundreds of thousands of clones, 93% of them singletons. Sequenced here: peripheral blood, sampled 4 to 5 months after surgery. This TCR was recovered from a boy younger than two with tuberous sclerosis and intractable seizures. V usage is TRBV10-3 and J usage is TRBJ1-2; D is unresolved. CDR3 bases: TGTGCCATCAGTGACCAGATGAACTATGGCTACACCTTC. Amino acid sequence: CAISDQMNYGYTF.